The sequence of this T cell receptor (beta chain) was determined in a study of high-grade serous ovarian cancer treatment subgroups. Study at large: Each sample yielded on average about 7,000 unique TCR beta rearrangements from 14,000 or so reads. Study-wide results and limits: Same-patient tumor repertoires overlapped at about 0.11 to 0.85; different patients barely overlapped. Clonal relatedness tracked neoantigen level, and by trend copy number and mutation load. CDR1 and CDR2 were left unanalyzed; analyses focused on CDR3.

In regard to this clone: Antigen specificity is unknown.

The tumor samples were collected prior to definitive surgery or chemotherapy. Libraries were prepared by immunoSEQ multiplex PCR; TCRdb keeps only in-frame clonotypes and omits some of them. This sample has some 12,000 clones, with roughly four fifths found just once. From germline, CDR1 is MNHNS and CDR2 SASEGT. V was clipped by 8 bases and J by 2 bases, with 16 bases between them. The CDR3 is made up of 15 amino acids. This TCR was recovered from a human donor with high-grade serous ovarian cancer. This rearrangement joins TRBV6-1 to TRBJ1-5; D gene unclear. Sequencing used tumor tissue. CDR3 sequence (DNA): TGTGCCAGCCGGGTGTATAGGGAACGCAATCAGCCCCAGCATTTT. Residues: CASRVYRERNQPQHF.